This TCR beta chain was retrieved from a study of regulatory T cells in long-lasting Graves disease. Study background: Persistent Graves' disease meant over 5 years of antithyroid drugs with positive TSH receptor antibodies.

Only a few counts were recorded for this clonotype. Time point defined: persistent/refractory GD, antithyroid drugs over 5 years with positive TRAb. TCR sequences were obtained from RNA taken from PBMCs. From an endocrinology department in Xi'an, China, came the patients. Through Arm-PCR of CDR3 regions and iRepertoire HTBI primers, TCR beta libraries were built. Each CDR3 protein gets one entry after TCRdb re-called the multiplex PCR reads with MiXCR. This sample carries some 440,000 distinct CDR3 sequences, less than 25% of them seen once, and the ten largest clones take 7.8%. The CDR3 runs 14 residues. V lost 6 bases, J lost 5 bases, and 16 bases lay in between. Germline lookup yields CDR1 MGHRA and CDR2 YSYEKL.

The chain employs TRBV4-1 and TRBJ1-1; D is unresolved. The receptor was derived from a female donor with Graves disease. This specimen consisted of peripheral blood mononuclear cells (PBMCs), obtained when the disease was refractory, from a patient treated with antithyroid drugs. The CDR3 reads CASRPTTLGTEAFF. CDR3 coding DNA: TGCGCCAGCAGGCCCACGACCCTGGGGACTGAAGCTTTCTTT.